One T cell receptor (beta chain) is described in this entry. A single base separates this from a much larger clone, so it may be a read error. This specimen comes from a study of cytomegalovirus exposure and HLA in healthy donors. In the study overall: Genotyping of roughly 400 donors showed that about 79% belonged to the Caucasian-associated ancestry cluster.

CDR3 length: 15 residues. Per germline, CDR1 MNHNS and CDR2 SASEGT. The junction had 0 bases not matched to a gene; V was cut back by 1 base and J by 3 bases. Amplification used 60 Vbeta primers and 13 Jbeta primers. Assay: immunoSEQ multiplex PCR; the TCRdb copy retains only in-frame clones and omits some. The profile covers 150,000 to 200,000 clones, with 84% appearing a single time and 0.25% to 0.3% taken by the ten largest. The sequence derives from a boy aged 5-17 years in good health and CMV-seronegative. The sequencing sample was made of PBMCs. V gene TRBV6-1 combines with J gene TRBJ2-1; 10 nucleotides agree with TRBD1. The CDR3, as DNA: TGTGCCAGCAGTGAAGGGACAGGGGGCTACAATGAGCAGTTCTTC. Protein: CASSEGTGGYNEQFF.